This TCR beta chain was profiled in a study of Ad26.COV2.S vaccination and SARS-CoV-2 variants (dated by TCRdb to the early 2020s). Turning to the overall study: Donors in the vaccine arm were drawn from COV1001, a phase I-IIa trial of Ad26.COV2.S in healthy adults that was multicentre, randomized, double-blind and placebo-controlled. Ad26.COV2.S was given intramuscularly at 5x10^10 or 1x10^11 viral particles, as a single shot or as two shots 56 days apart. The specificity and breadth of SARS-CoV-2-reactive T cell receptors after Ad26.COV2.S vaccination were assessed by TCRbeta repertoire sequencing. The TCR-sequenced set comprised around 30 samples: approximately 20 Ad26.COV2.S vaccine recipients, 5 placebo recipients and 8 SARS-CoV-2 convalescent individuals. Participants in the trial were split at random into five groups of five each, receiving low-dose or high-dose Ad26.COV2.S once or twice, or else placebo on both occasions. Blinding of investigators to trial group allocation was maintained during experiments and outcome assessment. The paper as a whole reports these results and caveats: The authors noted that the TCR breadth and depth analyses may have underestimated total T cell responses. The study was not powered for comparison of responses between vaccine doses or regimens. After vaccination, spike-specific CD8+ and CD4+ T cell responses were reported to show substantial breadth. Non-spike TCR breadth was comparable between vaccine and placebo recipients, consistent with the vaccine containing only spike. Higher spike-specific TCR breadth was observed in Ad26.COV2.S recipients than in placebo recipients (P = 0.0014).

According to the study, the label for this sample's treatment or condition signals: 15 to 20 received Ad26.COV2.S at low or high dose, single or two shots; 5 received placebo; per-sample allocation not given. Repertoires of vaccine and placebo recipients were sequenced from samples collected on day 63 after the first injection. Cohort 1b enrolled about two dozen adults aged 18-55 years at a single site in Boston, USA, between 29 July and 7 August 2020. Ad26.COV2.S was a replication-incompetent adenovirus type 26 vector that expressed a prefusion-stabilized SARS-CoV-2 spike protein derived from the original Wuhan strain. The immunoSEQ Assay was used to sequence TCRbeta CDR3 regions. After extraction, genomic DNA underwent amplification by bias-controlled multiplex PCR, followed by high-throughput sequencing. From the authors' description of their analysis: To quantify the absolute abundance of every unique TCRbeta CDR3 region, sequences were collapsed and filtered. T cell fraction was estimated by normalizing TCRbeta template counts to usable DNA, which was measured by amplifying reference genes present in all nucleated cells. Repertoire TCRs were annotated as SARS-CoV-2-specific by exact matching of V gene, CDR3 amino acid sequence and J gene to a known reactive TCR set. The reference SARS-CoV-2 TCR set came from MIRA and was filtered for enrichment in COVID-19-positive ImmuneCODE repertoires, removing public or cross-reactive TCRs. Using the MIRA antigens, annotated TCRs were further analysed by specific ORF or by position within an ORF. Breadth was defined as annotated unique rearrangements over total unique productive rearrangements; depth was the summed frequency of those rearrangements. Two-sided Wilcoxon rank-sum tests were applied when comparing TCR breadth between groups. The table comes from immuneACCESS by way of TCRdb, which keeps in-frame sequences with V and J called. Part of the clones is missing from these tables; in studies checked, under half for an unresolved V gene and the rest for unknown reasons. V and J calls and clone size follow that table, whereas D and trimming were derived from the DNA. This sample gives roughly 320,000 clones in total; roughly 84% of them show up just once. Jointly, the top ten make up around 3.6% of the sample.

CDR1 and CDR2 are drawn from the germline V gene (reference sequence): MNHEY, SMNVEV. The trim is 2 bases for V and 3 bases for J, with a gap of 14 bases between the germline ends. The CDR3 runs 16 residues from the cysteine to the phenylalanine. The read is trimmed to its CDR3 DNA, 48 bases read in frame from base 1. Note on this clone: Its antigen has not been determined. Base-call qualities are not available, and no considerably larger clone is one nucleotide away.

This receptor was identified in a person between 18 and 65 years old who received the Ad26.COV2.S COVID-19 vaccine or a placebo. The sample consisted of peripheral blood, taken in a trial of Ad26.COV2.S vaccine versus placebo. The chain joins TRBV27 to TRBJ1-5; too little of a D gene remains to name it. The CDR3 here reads CASSLTPGIDNQPQHF. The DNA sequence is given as TGTGCCAGCAGTTTAACCCCGGGGATAGACAATCAGCCCCAGCATTTT.